This T cell receptor (beta chain) was captured in a study of regulatory T cells in long-lasting Graves disease. The V and J ends lost 2 bases and 4 bases, in that order; junction bases with no gene match: 3. The CDR3 contains 16 residues. The V gene's germline CDR1 is LNHDA and CDR2 SQIVND (reference sequence). Broader study findings: Repertoires from persistent disease leaned toward TRBV28, TRBJ1-2 and TRBJ2-5. The number of shared public clonotypes was higher in persistent patients (about 2,700) than new patients (966).

The time point: newly diagnosed GD, antithyroid drugs for less than 3 months. PBMC-extracted RNA yielded the TCR library. In its sample, this clonotype was seen many times. The target antigen is unknown. Both iRepertoire HTBI primers and Arm-PCR of CDR3 regions were used to build the TCR beta libraries. A single record per CDR3 protein comes from TCRdb applying MiXCR to the multiplex PCR reads. This table holds roughly 430,000 distinct CDR3 sequences, about 15% found once. These data were likewise used in another study, on T cells in Graves' hyperthyroidism and ophthalmopathy.

This chain joins TRBV19 and TRBJ1-5; 12 positions agree with TRBD1. The clonotype originates from a woman in her thirties with Graves disease. Sample: peripheral blood mononuclear cells (PBMCs), taken at new diagnosis, from a patient treated with antithyroid drugs. In DNA form, the CDR3 reads TGTGCCAGTAGTATATTGGGACAGGGGGCAAATCAGCCCCAGCATTTT. This sequence encodes CASSILGQGANQPQHF.